These 3 T cell receptor beta chains were sequenced from one sample in a study of blood T cell repertoires in COVID-19. Some clones are missing from TCRdb's copy, which holds only in-frame ones; the method was immunoSEQ multiplex PCR. In the table there are 130,000 or so clones, 86% of which are singletons. Sequencing was done on a sample of peripheral blood. The receptors stem from a woman in her sixties or seventies with acute or convalescent COVID-19.

The V and J genes are TRBV7-2 and TRBJ1-5; unclear D gene. V was cut by 1 base and J by 0 bases, with 13 bases left in between. CDR1 is SGHTA, CDR2 FQGNSA, per germline. The CDR3 runs 17 residues. The CDR3 coding sequence is TGTGCCAGCAGCTTAGAGCCAGACTGGTATAGCAATCAGCCCCAGCATTTT. Amino acids: CASSLEPDWYSNQPQHF.

This clone was recorded once. This chain links TRBV4-1 with TRBJ2-1, with D possibly being TRBD2 (6 bases). The CDR3 runs to 12 residues. Looked up from germline, CDR1 is MGHRA and CDR2 is YSYEKL. V gave up 0 bases and J gave up 9 bases, with 6 bases separating them. Here the CDR3 reads CASSQDSGEQFF. CDR3 bases: TGCGCCAGCAGCCAAGATAGCGGTGAGCAGTTCTTC.

The chain joins TRBV7-8 to TRBJ2-1; 7 bases are a match to TRBD2. The CDR3 runs 14 residues. Losses at the gene ends were 5 bases for V and 7 bases for J; bases not matched to a gene: 8. CDR1 and CDR2 from the germline V gene are SGHVS and FQNEAQ. Here the CDR3 DNA reads TGTGCCAGCAGCCTGCGACTAGCCGCAAATGAGCAGTTCTTC. Translated: CASSLRLAANEQFF.